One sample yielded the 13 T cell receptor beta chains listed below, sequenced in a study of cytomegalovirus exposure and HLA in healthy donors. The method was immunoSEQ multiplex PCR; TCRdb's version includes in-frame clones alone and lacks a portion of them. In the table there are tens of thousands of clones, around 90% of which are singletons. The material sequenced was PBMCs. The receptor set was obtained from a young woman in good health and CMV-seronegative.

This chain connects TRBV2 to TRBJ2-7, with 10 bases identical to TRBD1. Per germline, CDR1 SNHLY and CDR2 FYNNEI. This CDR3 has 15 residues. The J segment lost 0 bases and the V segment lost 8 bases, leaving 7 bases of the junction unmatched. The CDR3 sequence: CASFSRDRGSYEQYF. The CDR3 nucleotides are TGTGCCAGCTTTTCAAGGGACAGGGGCTCCTACGAGCAGTACTTC.

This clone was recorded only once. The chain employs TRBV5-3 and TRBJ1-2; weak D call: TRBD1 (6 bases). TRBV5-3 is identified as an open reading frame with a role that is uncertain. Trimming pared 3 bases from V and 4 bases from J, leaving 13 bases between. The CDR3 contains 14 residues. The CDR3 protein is CARSSRGTTYGYTF. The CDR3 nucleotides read TGTGCCAGAAGCTCCAGGGGAACTACCTATGGCTACACCTTC.

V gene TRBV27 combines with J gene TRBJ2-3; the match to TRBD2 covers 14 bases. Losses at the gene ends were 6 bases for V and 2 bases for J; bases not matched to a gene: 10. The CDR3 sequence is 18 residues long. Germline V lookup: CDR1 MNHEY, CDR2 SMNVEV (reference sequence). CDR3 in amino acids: CASRGSRLAGGPTDTQYF. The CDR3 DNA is TGTGCCAGCAGGGGTTCGAGACTAGCGGGAGGGCCCACAGATACGCAGTATTTT.

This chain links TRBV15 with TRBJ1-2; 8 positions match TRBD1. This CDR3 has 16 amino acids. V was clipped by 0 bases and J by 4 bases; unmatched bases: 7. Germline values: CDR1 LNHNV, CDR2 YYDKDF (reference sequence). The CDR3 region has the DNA TGTGCCACCAGCAGAGATTTGGACAGGGTGGGCTATGGCTACACCTTC. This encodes CATSRDLDRVGYGYTF.

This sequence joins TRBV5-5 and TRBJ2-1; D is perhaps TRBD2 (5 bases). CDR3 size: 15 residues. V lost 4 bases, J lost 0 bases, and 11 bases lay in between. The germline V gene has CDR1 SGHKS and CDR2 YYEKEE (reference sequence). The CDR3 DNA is TGTGCCAGCAGCACTAGTGTTAGCTCCTACAATGAGCAGTTCTTC. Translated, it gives CASSTSVSSYNEQFF.

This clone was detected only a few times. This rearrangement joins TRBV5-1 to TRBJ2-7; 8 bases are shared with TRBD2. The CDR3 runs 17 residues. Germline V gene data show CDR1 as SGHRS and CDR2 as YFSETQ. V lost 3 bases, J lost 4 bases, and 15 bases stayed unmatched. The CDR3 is CASSSPPGLDFSYEQYF. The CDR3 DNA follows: TGCGCCAGCAGCTCTCCCCCGGGACTAGACTTTTCTTACGAGCAGTACTTC.

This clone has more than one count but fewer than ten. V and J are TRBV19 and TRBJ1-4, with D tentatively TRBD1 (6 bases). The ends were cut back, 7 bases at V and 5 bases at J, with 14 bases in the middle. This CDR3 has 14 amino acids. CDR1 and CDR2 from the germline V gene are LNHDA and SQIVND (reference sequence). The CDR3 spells CASTPRTANEKLFF. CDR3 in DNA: TGTGCCAGTACTCCAAGGACAGCCAATGAAAAACTGTTTTTT. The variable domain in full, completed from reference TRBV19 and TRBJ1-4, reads DGGITQSPKYLFRKEGQNVTLSCEQNLNHDAMYWYRQDPGQGLRLIYYSQIVNDFQKGDIAEGYSVSREKKESFPLTVTSAQKNPTAFYLCASTPRTANEKLFFGSGTQLSVL.

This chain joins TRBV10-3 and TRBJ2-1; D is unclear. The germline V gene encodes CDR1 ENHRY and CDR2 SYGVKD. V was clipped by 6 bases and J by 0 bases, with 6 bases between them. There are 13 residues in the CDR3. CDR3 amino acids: CAIRTDSYNEQFF. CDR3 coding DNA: TGTGCCATCAGAACAGACTCCTACAATGAGCAGTTCTTC.

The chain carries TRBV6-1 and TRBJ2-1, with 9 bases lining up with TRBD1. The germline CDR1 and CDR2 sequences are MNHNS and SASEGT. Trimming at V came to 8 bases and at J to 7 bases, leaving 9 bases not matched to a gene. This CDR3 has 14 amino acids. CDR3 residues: CASLIRDRANEQFF. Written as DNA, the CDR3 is TGTGCCAGCCTAATCCGGGACAGGGCGAATGAGCAGTTCTTC.

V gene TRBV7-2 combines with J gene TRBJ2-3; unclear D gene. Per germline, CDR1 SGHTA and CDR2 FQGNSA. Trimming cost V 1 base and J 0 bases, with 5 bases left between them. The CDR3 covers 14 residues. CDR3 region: CASSLGTSTDTQYF. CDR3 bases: TGTGCCAGCAGCTTAGGTACTAGCACAGATACGCAGTATTTT.

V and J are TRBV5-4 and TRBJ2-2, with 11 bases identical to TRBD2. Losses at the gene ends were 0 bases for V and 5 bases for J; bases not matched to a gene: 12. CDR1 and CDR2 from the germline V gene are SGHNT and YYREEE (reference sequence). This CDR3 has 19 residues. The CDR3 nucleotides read TGTGCCAGCAGCTTGGCCGTACTAGCGGGGGCCTCGGGAACCGGGGAGCTGTTTTTT. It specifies CASSLAVLAGASGTGELFF.

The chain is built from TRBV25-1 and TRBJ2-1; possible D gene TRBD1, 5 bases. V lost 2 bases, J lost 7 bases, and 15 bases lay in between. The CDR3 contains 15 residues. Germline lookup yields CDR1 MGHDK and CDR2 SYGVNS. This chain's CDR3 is CASSEPGKVGNEQFF. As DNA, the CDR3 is TGTGCCAGCAGTGAACCAGGGAAGGTTGGTAATGAGCAGTTCTTC.

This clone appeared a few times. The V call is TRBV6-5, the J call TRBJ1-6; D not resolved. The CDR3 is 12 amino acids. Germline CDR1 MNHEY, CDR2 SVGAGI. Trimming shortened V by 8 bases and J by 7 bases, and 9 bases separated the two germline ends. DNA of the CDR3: TGTGCCAGCCGGACTCCCAATTCACCCCTCCACTTT. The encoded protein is CASRTPNSPLHF.